These T cell receptor beta chains were read from a single sample in a study of a mutant IDH1 vaccine in newly diagnosed glioma. Measured with immunoSEQ multiplex PCR; TCRdb has only the in-frame clones, and not every one. The table has under 35,000 clones, under 80% seen once. Their recognized antigens are unknown. The sequences come from PBMCs, collected from a glioma patient whose treatment included an IDH1 peptide vaccine. The receptors derive from a man in his forties or fifties with glioma. Each CDR3 is given with its conserved first and last residue. The order of the fields is D gene, clone size, V gene, J gene, CDR3 protein, CDR3 DNA. A D gene is named only where the DNA matches it firmly. Clone size is stated in some rows and not others, as once, few, many or a class when expanded.

d_gene: .; abundance: .; v_gene: TRBV5-6; j_gene: TRBJ2-2; CDR3aa: CASSLKGPSTGELFF; CDR3nt: TGTGCCAGCAGCTTGAAGGGGCCCAGCACCGGGGAGCTGTTTTTT
d_gene: .; abundance: .; v_gene: TRBV6-1; j_gene: TRBJ2-6; CDR3aa: CASKRSHSGANVLTF; CDR3nt: TGTGCCAGCAAAAGGAGTCACTCTGGGGCCAACGTCCTGACTTTC
d_gene: .; abundance: .; v_gene: TRBV7-8; j_gene: TRBJ2-7; CDR3aa: CASSTGTDYEQYF; CDR3nt: TGTGCCAGCAGCACAGGGACCGACTACGAGCAGTACTTC
d_gene: TRBD1; abundance: .; v_gene: TRBV19; j_gene: TRBJ1-6; CDR3aa: CASRTTGVSSYNSPLHF; CDR3nt: TGTGCCAGTAGAACGACAGGGGTAAGCTCCTATAATTCACCCCTCCACTTT
d_gene: .; abundance: .; v_gene: TRBV7-9; j_gene: TRBJ2-1; CDR3aa: CAGGLYNEQFF; CDR3nt: TGTGCCGGGGGACTTTACAATGAGCAGTTCTTC
d_gene: .; abundance: .; v_gene: TRBV4-1; j_gene: TRBJ2-2; CDR3aa: CASSQDLHTGELFF; CDR3nt: TGCGCCAGCAGCCAAGATCTTCACACCGGGGAGCTGTTTTTT
d_gene: .; abundance: .; v_gene: TRBV28; j_gene: TRBJ1-2; CDR3aa: CASSPSEYYGYTF; CDR3nt: TGTGCCAGCAGCCCTTCAGAGTACTATGGCTACACCTTC
d_gene: TRBD2; abundance: .; v_gene: TRBV18; j_gene: TRBJ2-7; CDR3aa: CASSPPDTSETYEQYF; CDR3nt: TGTGCCAGCTCACCACCGGATACTAGCGAAACCTACGAGCAGTACTTC
d_gene: TRBD1; abundance: .; v_gene: TRBV5-6; j_gene: TRBJ2-3; CDR3aa: CASSPLGQGHTDTQYF; CDR3nt: TGTGCCAGCAGCCCCTTGGGACAGGGACACACAGATACGCAGTATTTT
d_gene: .; abundance: .; v_gene: TRBV4-1; j_gene: TRBJ1-2; CDR3aa: CASSQDPLSEGYTF; CDR3nt: TGCGCCAGCAGCCAAGATCCTCTTTCGGAGGGCTACACCTTC
d_gene: .; abundance: .; v_gene: TRBV27; j_gene: TRBJ1-1; CDR3aa: CASSSNGYTEAFF; CDR3nt: TGTGCCAGCAGTTCCAACGGATACACTGAAGCTTTCTTT
d_gene: .; abundance: medium-sized; v_gene: TRBV15; j_gene: TRBJ2-5; CDR3aa: CATSRETSQYQETQYF; CDR3nt: TGTGCCACCAGCAGAGAGACATCTCAGTACCAAGAGACCCAGTACTTC
d_gene: TRBD1; abundance: .; v_gene: TRBV6-1; j_gene: TRBJ2-5; CDR3aa: CASRLDRGKTQYF; CDR3nt: TGTGCCAGCAGGTTGGACAGGGGAAAGACCCAGTACTTC
d_gene: .; abundance: .; v_gene: TRBV6-1; j_gene: TRBJ1-4; CDR3aa: CASSAKQSAELFF; CDR3nt: TGTGCCAGCAGTGCAAAACAATCCGCGGAACTGTTTTTT
d_gene: .; abundance: .; v_gene: TRBV15; j_gene: TRBJ1-2; CDR3aa: CATSRERGDAGSYGYTF; CDR3nt: TGTGCCACCAGCAGAGAGAGGGGGGACGCCGGGAGCTATGGCTACACCTTC
d_gene: TRBD2; abundance: .; v_gene: TRBV5-5; j_gene: TRBJ2-2; CDR3aa: CASSPQVYGGSSGELFF; CDR3nt: TGTGCCAGCAGCCCCCAGGTATATGGCGGGAGCTCGGGGGAGCTGTTTTTT
d_gene: .; abundance: .; v_gene: TRBV5-6; j_gene: TRBJ2-7; CDR3aa: CASRYLQGTDEQYF; CDR3nt: TGTGCCAGCAGATACCTTCAGGGGACCGACGAGCAGTACTTC
d_gene: .; abundance: .; v_gene: TRBV6-5; j_gene: TRBJ1-2; CDR3aa: CASSPGTDYGYTF; CDR3nt: TGTGCCAGCAGTCCCGGGACGGACTATGGCTACACCTTC
d_gene: .; abundance: few; v_gene: TRBV7-6; j_gene: TRBJ1-5; CDR3aa: CASSLGPGGQSNQPQHF; CDR3nt: TGTGCCAGCAGCTTAGGACCAGGAGGGCAGAGTAATCAGCCCCAGCATTTT
d_gene: TRBD2; abundance: .; v_gene: TRBV7-2; j_gene: TRBJ2-2; CDR3aa: CASSAGLAGGELFF; CDR3nt: TGTGCCAGCAGCGCAGGACTAGCGGGAGGGGAGCTGTTTTTT
d_gene: .; abundance: .; v_gene: TRBV6-5; j_gene: TRBJ2-7; CDR3aa: CASSQRERAYEQYF; CDR3nt: TGTGCCAGCAGTCAACGGGAGCGGGCCTACGAGCAGTACTTC
d_gene: TRBD2; abundance: .; v_gene: TRBV4-1; j_gene: TRBJ2-5; CDR3aa: CASSIAGGAGETQYF; CDR3nt: TGCGCCAGCAGCATAGCGGGAGGGGCGGGTGAGACCCAGTACTTC
d_gene: TRBD1; abundance: .; v_gene: TRBV5-4; j_gene: TRBJ2-7; CDR3aa: CASRPPGQGNHEQYF; CDR3nt: TGTGCCAGCAGGCCACCGGGACAGGGTAACCACGAGCAGTACTTC
d_gene: TRBD2; abundance: .; v_gene: TRBV6-1; j_gene: TRBJ2-7; CDR3aa: CASIGAGGYEQYF; CDR3nt: TGTGCCAGCATAGGAGCGGGGGGCTACGAGCAGTACTTC
d_gene: .; abundance: .; v_gene: TRBV7-8; j_gene: TRBJ1-1; CDR3aa: CASSLGFTEAFF; CDR3nt: TGTGCCAGCAGCTTAGGATTCACTGAAGCTTTCTTT
d_gene: .; abundance: .; v_gene: TRBV5-1; j_gene: TRBJ1-5; CDR3aa: CASSLEGFQPQHF; CDR3nt: TGCGCCAGCAGCTTGGAGGGTTTTCAGCCCCAGCATTTT
d_gene: .; abundance: .; v_gene: TRBV30; j_gene: TRBJ1-1; CDR3aa: CAWSPGSYPEAFF; CDR3nt: TGTGCCTGGAGCCCAGGGAGTTATCCTGAAGCTTTCTTT
d_gene: TRBD1; abundance: .; v_gene: TRBV6-5; j_gene: TRBJ2-4; CDR3aa: CASQDRGQNIQYF; CDR3nt: TGTGCCAGCCAAGACAGGGGCCAAAACATTCAGTACTTC
d_gene: .; abundance: .; v_gene: TRBV10-3; j_gene: TRBJ1-5; CDR3aa: CAISEEENQPQHF; CDR3nt: TGTGCCATCAGTGAGGAAGAGAATCAGCCCCAGCATTTT
d_gene: .; abundance: once; v_gene: TRBV6-5; j_gene: TRBJ2-2; CDR3aa: CASSYRQTGELFF; CDR3nt: TGTGCCAGCAGTTATCGGCAAACCGGGGAGCTGTTTTTT
d_gene: TRBD1; abundance: .; v_gene: TRBV10-3; j_gene: TRBJ1-1; CDR3aa: CATLTGMNTEAFF; CDR3nt: TGTGCCACCCTGACAGGGATGAACACTGAAGCTTTCTTT
d_gene: .; abundance: .; v_gene: TRBV19; j_gene: TRBJ1-1; CDR3aa: CASSGLNTEAFF; CDR3nt: TGTGCCAGTAGTGGACTGAACACTGAAGCTTTCTTT
d_gene: .; abundance: medium-sized; v_gene: TRBV11-2; j_gene: TRBJ1-4; CDR3aa: CASTGKTYATNEKLFF; CDR3nt: TGTGCCAGCACTGGTAAAACCTATGCAACTAATGAAAAACTGTTTTTT
d_gene: TRBD2; abundance: once; v_gene: TRBV5-4; j_gene: TRBJ2-5; CDR3aa: CASSLGLAFLSQQETQYF; CDR3nt: TGTGCCAGCAGCTTGGGACTAGCGTTTCTCTCACAACAAGAGACCCAGTACTTC
d_gene: TRBD1; abundance: once; v_gene: TRBV19; j_gene: TRBJ2-2; CDR3aa: CASSIGGQGAGTGELFF; CDR3nt: TGTGCCAGTAGTATAGGCGGACAGGGGGCGGGAACCGGGGAGCTGTTTTTT
d_gene: .; abundance: .; v_gene: TRBV11-2; j_gene: TRBJ2-5; CDR3aa: CASSPNTQETQYF; CDR3nt: TGTGCCAGCAGTCCTAATACCCAAGAGACCCAGTACTTC
d_gene: TRBD2; abundance: .; v_gene: TRBV5-1; j_gene: TRBJ2-7; CDR3aa: CASSTTSVSYEQYF; CDR3nt: TGCGCCAGCAGCACGACTAGCGTCTCCTACGAGCAGTACTTC
d_gene: TRBD2; abundance: .; v_gene: TRBV4-1; j_gene: TRBJ2-7; CDR3aa: CASSLEMGGDYEQYF; CDR3nt: TGCGCCAGCAGCCTTGAGATGGGAGGGGACTACGAGCAGTACTTC
d_gene: .; abundance: .; v_gene: TRBV7-2; j_gene: TRBJ1-1; CDR3aa: CASSLVASAEAFF; CDR3nt: TGTGCCAGCAGCTTAGTGGCGTCAGCTGAAGCTTTCTTT
d_gene: .; abundance: .; v_gene: TRBV6-1; j_gene: TRBJ2-5; CDR3aa: CASSERVETQYF; CDR3nt: TGTGCCAGCAGTGAAAGGGTAGAGACCCAGTACTTC
d_gene: .; abundance: .; v_gene: TRBV14; j_gene: TRBJ2-3; CDR3aa: CASSLKPTDTQYF; CDR3nt: TGTGCCAGCAGCCTCAAACCCACAGATACGCAGTATTTT
d_gene: TRBD2; abundance: .; v_gene: TRBV19; j_gene: TRBJ2-3; CDR3aa: CASLGLGPPDTQYF; CDR3nt: TGTGCCAGTCTGGGACTAGGCCCCCCAGATACGCAGTATTTT
d_gene: .; abundance: .; v_gene: TRBV7-2; j_gene: TRBJ2-1; CDR3aa: CASSSGGRGIDEQFF; CDR3nt: TGTGCCAGCAGCTCCGGGGGGAGGGGGATCGATGAGCAGTTCTTC
d_gene: TRBD2; abundance: .; v_gene: TRBV19; j_gene: TRBJ2-5; CDR3aa: CASSIGHLAGPSSWTQYF; CDR3nt: TGTGCCAGTAGTATAGGGCACCTAGCGGGTCCCTCTTCGTGGACCCAGTACTTC
d_gene: .; abundance: .; v_gene: TRBV5-6; j_gene: TRBJ2-5; CDR3aa: CASSLGQYQETQYF; CDR3nt: TGTGCCAGCAGCTTGGGGCAGTACCAAGAGACCCAGTACTTC
d_gene: .; abundance: .; v_gene: TRBV6-5; j_gene: TRBJ2-1; CDR3aa: CASSDLGRTYNEQFF; CDR3nt: TGTGCCAGCAGTGACTTGGGCAGAACCTACAATGAGCAGTTCTTC